The sequence of this T cell receptor (beta chain) was determined in a study of shared clonotypes between healthy human individuals (dated by TCRdb to about 2020). Study-wide context: A few men and two women, aged 18 to 49 years, made up the cohort. To increase sequencing depth and limit assay-specific biases, TCR repertoire library preparation and sequencing were carried out by different laboratories using diverse techniques. Per donor, leukapheresis produced somewhere between about 0.9 and 10 billion PBMCs. To estimate repertoire size and how much clonotype sharing occurs between individuals, the study deeply sequenced the blood TCR repertoires of roughly 5 healthy adults. The investigation overall reported the following: Only blood was sampled, and tissue TCR repertoires likely differ from those in blood. Because the study included only a small number of donors, the genetic and exposure-history diversity represented was limited. Based on pairwise subsampling, the degree of clonotype sharing among donors was expected to be affected by sequencing depth.

The donors were healthy, HIV-negative adults who had no recently reported acute infections or vaccinations. Every donor was a Caucasian adult living in Nashville, Tennessee, USA. For unsorted samples, 100 million or so PBMCs were counted, and genomic DNA was extracted using the QIAamp DNA Blood Mini kit. After blood collection by leukapheresis, PBMCs were isolated using Ficoll-Histopaque density gradient centrifugation and then cryopreserved in the vapor phase of liquid nitrogen. The CDR3, cysteine through phenylalanine, is 16 amino acids long. Only the CDR3 region is kept as DNA, spanning 48 bases read in frame from base 1. The germline V gene specifies MNHNS as CDR1 and SASEGT as CDR2. Using the deep immunoSEQ assay, multiplex PCR amplified TCR CDR3 regions from genomic DNA. Extracted genomic DNA from each cell subset was distributed evenly across all wells of several immunoSEQ 96-well plates, and each plate was treated as a replicate. Each replicate PCR for unsorted PBMC received 250 to 300 ng genomic DNA, equal to about 30,000 T cell genomes. Ten immunoSEQ deep assay plates were used to sequence the unsorted PBMC genomic DNA. Purified libraries were measured with a Qubit 3.0 fluorometer, size-checked on a Bioanalyzer 2100, and measured again with the KAPA Library Quantification kit. A separate single-read 150-cycle Illumina NextSeq 550 flow cell was used to sequence each immunoSEQ 96-well plate. The authors processed their data as follows. Because the immunoSEQ output held only junctional sequences and lacked quality scores, the filtering could not match the filtering applied to full-length reads. To assign V/J genes and CDR3, sequences were annotated against IMGT germline references using PyIR, a Python wrapper for IgBLAST v1.9. Reads were filtered out if the reads had weak V/J assignments (E-value above 1e-6), no CDR3, stop codons, out-of-frame junctions, or ambiguous translated residues. V3J clonotypes were defined by identical inferred V gene, J gene, and CDR3 amino acid sequence. Percentage overlap between repertoires was computed as shared unique clonotypes divided by the size of the smaller repertoire. Repertoire richness was assessed with RTK rarefaction, the Chao1 estimator, and Recon v2.1 estimates of unobserved clonotypes. This is the immuneACCESS table as TCRdb keeps it, with only in-frame sequences that have V and J called. A part of the clones is gone; compared with another copy, unresolved V genes explain less than half, and the rest is unexplained. Clone size and the V and J calls come from that table; the DNA yielded D and trimming. Within this sample are around 440,000 clones, with 77% of them counted one time only. The ten largest clones add up to about 11% of the sample.

Concerning this clone: Its recognized antigen is unknown. One end of the junction fails to match germline, which may point to a read error.

The source of this sequence is a woman aged 40-49 years in good health. Some clones in this sample may be carry-over from other donors' samples. This chain is built from TRBV6-1 and TRBJ1-5, with no confident D gene call. Sequencing was done on a sample of PBMCs. The DNA sequence is as follows: TGTGCCAGCAGTGAATTCAGACCGATTAGCCATCAGCCCCAGCATTTT. It specifies CASSEFRPISHQPQHF.